This T cell receptor beta chain stems from a study of T cells in Graves' hyperthyroidism and ophthalmopathy. Study summary: At the time of initial diagnosis and before any treatment, peripheral blood was collected. Notes on the study in general: A model of 13 V-J features distinguished ophthalmopathy from stable hyperthyroidism. It was a median approximately 6.9 months before onset that the model predicted ophthalmopathy.

Amplification yielded TCR beta CDR3 regions, with RNA transcripts as the source. TCR CDR3 regions were first amplified by RT-PCR with HTBI primers. Each CDR3 protein gets one entry after TCRdb re-called the multiplex PCR reads with MiXCR. Counted here are a few hundred thousand distinct CDR3 sequences, roughly 20% occurring once; the ten biggest clones make up 26%. The table lists this clonotype with many counts. Its antigen is undetermined. The germline V gene encodes CDR1 LNHDA and CDR2 SQIVND (reference sequence). Deletions cut 1 base from V and 7 bases from J, with 13 bases between. The CDR3 sequence is 14 residues long.

Sequencing was performed on blood. This TCR came from a man aged 18-30 years with Graves' hyperthyroidism. This chain uses TRBV19 with TRBJ1-1, with D possibly TRBD1 on 6 matching bases. The CDR3 spells CASSIAPPQGEAFF. CDR3 sequence (DNA): TGTGCCAGTAGTATAGCCCCTCCACAGGGTGAAGCTTTCTTT.